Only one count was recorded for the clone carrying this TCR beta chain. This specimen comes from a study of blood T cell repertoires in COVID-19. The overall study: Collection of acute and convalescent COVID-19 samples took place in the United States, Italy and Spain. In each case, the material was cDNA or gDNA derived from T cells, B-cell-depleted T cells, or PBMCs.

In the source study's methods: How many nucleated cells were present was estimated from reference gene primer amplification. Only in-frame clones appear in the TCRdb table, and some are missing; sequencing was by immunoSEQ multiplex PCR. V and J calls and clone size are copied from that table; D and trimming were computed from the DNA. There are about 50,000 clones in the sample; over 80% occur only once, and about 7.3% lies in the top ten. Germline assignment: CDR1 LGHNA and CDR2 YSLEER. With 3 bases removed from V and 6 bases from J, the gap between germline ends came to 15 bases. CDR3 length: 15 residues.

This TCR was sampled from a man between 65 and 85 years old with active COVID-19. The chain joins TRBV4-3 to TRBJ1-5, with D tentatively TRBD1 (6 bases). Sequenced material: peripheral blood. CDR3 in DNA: TGCGCCAGCAGCCAGGGGATACAGGGACGTCAGCCCCAGCATTTT. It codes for CASSQGIQGRQPQHF.